This is a list of T cell receptor beta chains from one sample in a study of CD8+CD57+ T cells in acquired aplastic anemia. TCRdb reanalysed the reads using MiXCR and keeps one entry per CDR3 protein. The sample contains 35,000 to 45,000 distinct CDR3 sequences, 68% of which appear only once. The sample taken for sequencing was sorted CD4+, CD8+, or CD8+CD57+ T cells (not recorded which) from PBMCs. These receptors were taken from a human donor in good health, serving as a control. CDR3s include the opening cysteine and the closing phenylalanine or tryptophan. The D gene is left open where the match is weak. Expanded clones are given a class, and other clones once, few, many or no size at all.

abundance	d_gene	v_gene	j_gene	CDR3nt	CDR3aa
.	.	TRBV20-1	TRBJ1-4	TGCAGTGCGGAAGGGAGAAGTAATGAAAAACTGTTTTTT	CSAEGRSNEKLFF
.	.	TRBV6-1	TRBJ1-6	TGTGCCAGCAGATCAGGCCCAATTCCACCCCTCCACTTT	CASRSGPIPPLHF
.	.	TRBV3-1	TRBJ2-7	TGTGCCAGCAGCCACGGAACCTACGAGCAGTACTTC	CASSHGTYEQYF
.	TRBD2	TRBV2	TRBJ2-1	TGTGCCAGCGTTTCGACTAGCGGGGGCCCTAATGAGCAGTTCTTC	CASVSTSGGPNEQFF
once	TRBD1	TRBV6-4	TRBJ2-7	TGTGCCAGCAGTGAGAGCGGGACAGGGGAGCAGTACTTC	CASSESGTGEQYF
.	.	TRBV20-1	TRBJ1-3	TGCAGTGCTAGCGTTGGACGGGATGGAAACACCATATATTTT	CSASVGRDGNTIYF
.	TRBD1	TRBV24-1	TRBJ2-7	TGTGCCACCAGTGATCCTTCGACAGGGTACGAGCAGTACTTC	CATSDPSTGYEQYF
.	.	TRBV2	TRBJ2-7	TGTGCCAGCAGTGAAGCGGGAACAAACTACGAGCAGTACTTC	CASSEAGTNYEQYF
.	.	TRBV10-3	TRBJ1-5	TGTGCCATCAGTGACGAAGGGGTCCAGCCCCAGCATTTT	CAISDEGVQPQHF
.	TRBD1	TRBV20-1	TRBJ2-7	TGCAGTGCCGGGACAGGGGTATCCGAGCAGTACTTC	CSAGTGVSEQYF
.	TRBD2	TRBV19	TRBJ2-1	TGTGCCAGTAGTCGCGGACTAGCGGGAGTTCGTGAGCAGTTCTTC	CASSRGLAGVREQFF
.	.	TRBV2	TRBJ2-7	TGTGCCAGCAGTCGAATAGACGCCTACGAGCAGTACTTC	CASSRIDAYEQYF
.	TRBD1	TRBV20-1	TRBJ2-7	TGCAGTGCTAGTCCATCGACAGGGAACTACGAGCAGTACTTC	CSASPSTGNYEQYF
many	TRBD2	TRBV7-3	TRBJ2-2	TGTGCCAGCAGCCCTTCGGCGGGGGGCCCGGGGACCGGGGAGCTGTTTTTT	CASSPSAGGPGTGELFF
.	.	TRBV11-3	TRBJ2-7	TGTGCCAGCAGCCCGAACTGGGACTACGAGCAGTACTTC	CASSPNWDYEQYF
once	.	TRBV2	TRBJ2-7	TGTGCCAGCAGAGCGGACGTCTCCTACGAGCAGTACTTC	CASRADVSYEQYF
few	.	TRBV24-1	TRBJ2-3	TGTGCCACCAGTGATTGGAGAGGAGATACGCAGTATTTT	CATSDWRGDTQYF
many	.	TRBV6-5	TRBJ1-4	TGTGCCAGCAGTTATTCACCGGGACAAACAGCAACTAATGAAAAACTGTTTTTT	CASSYSPGQTATNEKLFF
.	.	TRBV20-1	TRBJ2-7	TGCAGTGCTTGGGACAACTCCTACGAGCAGTACTTC	CSAWDNSYEQYF
many	.	TRBV27	TRBJ2-3	TGTGCCAGCAGTTTATCGAGTTGGGGCACAGATACGCAGTATTTT	CASSLSSWGTDTQYF
few	.	TRBV29-1	TRBJ1-1	TGCAGCGTTGGGAGATCGGGGGTGGGCACTGAAGCTTTCTTT	CSVGRSGVGTEAFF
few	TRBD2	TRBV19	TRBJ2-3	TGTGCCAGTAGGGGACTAGCGGGGGACACAGATACGCAGTATTTT	CASRGLAGDTDTQYF
medium-sized	.	TRBV9	TRBJ2-1	TGTGCCAGCAGCGCCCTCGGGGGGCCGGTATACAATGAGCAGTTCTTC	CASSALGGPVYNEQFF
few	.	TRBV29-1	TRBJ2-7	TGCAGCGTTGGGGGGAGAGAGGGGCAGTACTTC	CSVGGREGQYF
.	.	TRBV7-6	TRBJ2-1	TGTGCCAGCAGCCCCGCTTACAATGAGCAGTTCTTC	CASSPAYNEQFF
many	.	TRBV6-5	TRBJ1-2	TGTGCCAGCAGGAGGATAGACTATGGCTACACCTTC	CASRRIDYGYTF
.	TRBD2	TRBV6-1	TRBJ2-7	TGTGCCAGCAGTGAGACTAGCGGCCACTACGAGCAGTACTTC	CASSETSGHYEQYF
.	.	TRBV24-1	TRBJ2-7	TGTGCCACCAGCGATTCCGACGACTACGAGCAGTACTTC	CATSDSDDYEQYF
.	TRBD1	TRBV29-1	TRBJ2-7	TGCAGCGCCCGTCCGGGACAGGGCTCCTACGAGCAGTACTTC	CSARPGQGSYEQYF
.	.	TRBV5-6	TRBJ2-7	TGTGCCAGCAGCTTGGTCCTGGGAGAGCAGTACTTC	CASSLVLGEQYF
many	TRBD1	TRBV5-6	TRBJ2-7	TGTGCCAGCAGCTTCCCGACAGGGGGCTACGAGCAGTACTTC	CASSFPTGGYEQYF
many	TRBD1	TRBV6-1	TRBJ1-2	TGTGCCAGCAGTGAAGCTCCCAGGGGGCATGGCTACACCTTC	CASSEAPRGHGYTF
.	.	TRBV7-2	TRBJ1-4	TGTGCCAGCAGCTTAGGCGGCAATGAAAAACTGTTTTTT	CASSLGGNEKLFF
many	.	TRBV12-3/TRBV12-4	TRBJ2-3	TGTGCCAGCAGACAGGGAACAGATACGCAGTATTTT	CASRQGTDTQYF
.	.	TRBV7-8	TRBJ2-1	TGTACCAGCAGCGCACTGGGACCCAACAATGAGCAGTTCTTC	CTSSALGPNNEQFF
.	.	TRBV27	TRBJ2-7	TGCGCCAGCAGTTCGAGGGCGGACCTCTCCTACGAGCAGTACTTC	CASSSRADLSYEQYF
.	.	TRBV20-1	TRBJ2-7	TGCAGTGCTATGGTGGGGGGAACCTACGAGCAGTACTTC	CSAMVGGTYEQYF